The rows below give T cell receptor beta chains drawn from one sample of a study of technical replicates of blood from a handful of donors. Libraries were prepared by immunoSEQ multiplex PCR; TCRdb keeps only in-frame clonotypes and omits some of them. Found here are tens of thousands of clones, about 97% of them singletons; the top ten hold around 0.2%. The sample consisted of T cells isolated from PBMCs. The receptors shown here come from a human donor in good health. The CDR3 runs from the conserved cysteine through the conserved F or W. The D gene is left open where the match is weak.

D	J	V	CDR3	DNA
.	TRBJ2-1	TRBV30	CAWSVWRGLGDEQFF	TGTGCCTGGAGTGTCTGGCGGGGATTGGGCGATGAGCAGTTCTTC
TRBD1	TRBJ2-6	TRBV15	CATSGHTGGRGANVLTF	TGTGCCACCAGCGGCCATACAGGGGGCAGGGGGGCCAACGTCCTGACTTTC
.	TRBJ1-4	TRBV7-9	CASSSGSTNEKLFF	TGTGCCAGCAGTTCAGGATCAACTAATGAAAAACTGTTTTTT
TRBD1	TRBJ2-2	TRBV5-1	CASTDRKNTGELFF	TGCGCCAGCACGGACAGGAAGAACACCGGGGAGCTGTTTTTT
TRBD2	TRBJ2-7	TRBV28	CASSLHGREEYEQYF	TGTGCCAGCAGTCTGCATGGGCGGGAGGAGTACGAGCAGTACTTC
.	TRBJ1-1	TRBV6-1	CASNPQGNTEAFF	TGTGCCAGCAACCCACAGGGAAACACTGAAGCTTTCTTT
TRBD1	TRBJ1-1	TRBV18	CASSPPRQGNTEAFF	TGTGCCAGCTCACCACCGAGACAGGGTAACACTGAAGCTTTCTTT
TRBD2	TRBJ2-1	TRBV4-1	CASSQGTSDNEQFF	TGCGCCAGCAGCCAAGGGACTAGCGACAATGAGCAGTTCTTC
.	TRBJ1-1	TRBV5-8	CRGAMVNTEAFF	TGTCGGGGGGCGATGGTGAACACTGAAGCTTTCTTT
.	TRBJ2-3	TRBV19	CASSMGQLTDTQYF	TGTGCCAGTAGTATGGGCCAACTCACAGATACGCAGTATTTT
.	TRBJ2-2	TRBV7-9	CASSLAPARSAGELFF	TGTGCCAGCAGCTTAGCTCCAGCGAGGTCCGCCGGGGAGCTGTTTTTT
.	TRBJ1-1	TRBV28	CASSPASQGFTEAFF	TGTGCCAGCAGTCCCGCATCCCAGGGTTTCACTGAAGCTTTCTTT
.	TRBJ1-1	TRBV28	CASSLAGDTEAFF	TGTGCCAGCAGCCTAGCAGGGGACACTGAAGCTTTCTTT
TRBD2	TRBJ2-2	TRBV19	CASSGSGGATGELFF	TGTGCCAGTAGTGGGTCGGGGGGAGCGACCGGGGAGCTGTTTTTT
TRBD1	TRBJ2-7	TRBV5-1	CASSGGQGGYEQYF	TGCGCCAGCAGCGGGGGACAGGGTGGCTACGAGCAGTACTTC
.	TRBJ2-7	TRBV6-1	CASLAETTTYEQYF	TGTGCCAGCCTCGCAGAGACTACTACCTACGAGCAGTACTTC
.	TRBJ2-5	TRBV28	CASSRTAQETQYF	TGTGCCAGCAGTCGGACAGCCCAAGAGACCCAGTACTTC
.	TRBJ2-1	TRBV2	CASTRGGDEQFF	TGTGCCAGCACTCGAGGGGGGGATGAGCAGTTCTTC
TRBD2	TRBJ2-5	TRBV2	CASSVGLAVSFEETQYF	TGTGCCAGCAGTGTAGGACTAGCAGTAAGTTTCGAAGAGACCCAGTACTTC
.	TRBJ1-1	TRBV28	CASSLLWGVNTEAFF	TGTGCCAGCAGTTTATTGTGGGGGGTGAACACTGAAGCTTTCTTT
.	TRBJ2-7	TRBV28	CASTVTGVQGREQYF	TGTGCCAGCACCGTCACGGGGGTCCAGGGTCGCGAGCAGTACTTC
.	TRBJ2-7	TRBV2	CASRTGRVNEQYF	TGTGCCAGCAGGACGGGCAGGGTCAACGAGCAGTACTTC
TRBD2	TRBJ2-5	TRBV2	CASSRLAGSHETQYF	TGTGCCAGCAGCCGACTAGCGGGGTCACACGAGACCCAGTACTTC
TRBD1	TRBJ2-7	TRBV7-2	CASSLGTGLYEQYF	TGTGCCAGCAGCCTAGGGACAGGCCTATACGAGCAGTACTTC